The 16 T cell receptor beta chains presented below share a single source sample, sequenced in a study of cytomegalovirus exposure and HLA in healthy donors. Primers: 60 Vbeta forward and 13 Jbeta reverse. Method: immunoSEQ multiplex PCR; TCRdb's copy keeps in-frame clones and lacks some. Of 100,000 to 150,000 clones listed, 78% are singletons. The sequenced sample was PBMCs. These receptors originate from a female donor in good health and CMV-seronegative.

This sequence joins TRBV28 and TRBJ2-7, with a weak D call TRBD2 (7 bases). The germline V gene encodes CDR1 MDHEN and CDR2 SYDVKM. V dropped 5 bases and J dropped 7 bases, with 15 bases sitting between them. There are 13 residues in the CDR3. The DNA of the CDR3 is TGTGCCAGCAGTACCCGGGGGGCGAGGGAGCAGTACTTC. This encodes CASSTRGAREQYF.

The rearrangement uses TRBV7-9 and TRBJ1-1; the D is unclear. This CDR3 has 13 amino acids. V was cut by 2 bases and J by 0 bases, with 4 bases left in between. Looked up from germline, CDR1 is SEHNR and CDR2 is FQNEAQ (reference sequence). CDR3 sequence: CASSLQMNTEAFF. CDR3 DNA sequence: TGTGCCAGCAGCTTACAGATGAACACTGAAGCTTTCTTT.

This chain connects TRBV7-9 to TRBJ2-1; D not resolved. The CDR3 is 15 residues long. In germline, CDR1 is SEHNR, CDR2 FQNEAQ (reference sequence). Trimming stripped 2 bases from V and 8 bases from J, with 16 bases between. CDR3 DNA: TGTGCCAGCAGCTTACACCAAACAGCAAACGATGAGCAGTTCTTC. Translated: CASSLHQTANDEQFF.

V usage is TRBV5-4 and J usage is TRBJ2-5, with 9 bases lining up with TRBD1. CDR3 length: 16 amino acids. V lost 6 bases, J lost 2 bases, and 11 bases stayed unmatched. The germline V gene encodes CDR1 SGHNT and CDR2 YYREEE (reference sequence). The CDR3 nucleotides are TGTGCCAGCAAAGACCGGGACAGGGAAACACAAGAGACCCAGTACTTC. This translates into CASKDRDRETQETQYF. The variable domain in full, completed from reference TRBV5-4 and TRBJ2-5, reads ETGVTQSPTHLIKTRGQQVTLRCSSQSGHNTVSWYQQALGQGPQFIFQYYREEENGRGNFPPRFSGLQFPNYSSELNVNALELDDSALYLCASKDRDRETQETQYFGPGTRLLVL.

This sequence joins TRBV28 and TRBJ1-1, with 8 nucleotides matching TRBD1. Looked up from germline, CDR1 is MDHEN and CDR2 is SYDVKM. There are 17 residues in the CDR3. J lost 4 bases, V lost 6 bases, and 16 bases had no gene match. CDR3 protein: CASSLDRERGWGTEAFF. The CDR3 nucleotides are TGTGCCAGCAGCTTGGACAGGGAGAGGGGATGGGGCACTGAAGCTTTCTTT.

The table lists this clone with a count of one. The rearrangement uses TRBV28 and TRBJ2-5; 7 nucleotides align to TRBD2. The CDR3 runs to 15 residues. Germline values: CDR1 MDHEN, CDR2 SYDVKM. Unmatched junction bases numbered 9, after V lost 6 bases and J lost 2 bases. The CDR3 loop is CASRESPSGQETQYF. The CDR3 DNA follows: TGTGCCAGCAGAGAGAGCCCTAGCGGACAAGAGACCCAGTACTTC.

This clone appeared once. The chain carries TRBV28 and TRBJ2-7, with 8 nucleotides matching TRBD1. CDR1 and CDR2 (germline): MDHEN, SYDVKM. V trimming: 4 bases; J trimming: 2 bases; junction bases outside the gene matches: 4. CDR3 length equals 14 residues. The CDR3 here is CASSSGQVTYEQYF. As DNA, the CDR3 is TGTGCCAGCAGTTCGGGACAGGTCACCTACGAGCAGTACTTC.

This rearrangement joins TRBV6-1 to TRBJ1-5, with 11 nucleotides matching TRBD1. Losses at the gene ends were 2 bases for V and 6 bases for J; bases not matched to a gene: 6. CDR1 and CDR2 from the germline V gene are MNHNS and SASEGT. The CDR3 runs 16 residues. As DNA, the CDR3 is TGTGCCAGCAGTGAACGGACAGGGGGCGAGGGTCAGCCCCAGCATTTT. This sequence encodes CASSERTGGEGQPQHF.

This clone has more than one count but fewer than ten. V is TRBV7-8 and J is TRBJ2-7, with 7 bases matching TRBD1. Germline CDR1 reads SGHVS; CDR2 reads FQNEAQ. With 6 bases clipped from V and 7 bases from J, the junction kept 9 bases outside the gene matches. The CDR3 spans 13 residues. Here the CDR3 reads CASRLTGAGEQYF. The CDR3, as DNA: TGTGCCAGCAGGCTTACAGGGGCAGGAGAGCAGTACTTC.

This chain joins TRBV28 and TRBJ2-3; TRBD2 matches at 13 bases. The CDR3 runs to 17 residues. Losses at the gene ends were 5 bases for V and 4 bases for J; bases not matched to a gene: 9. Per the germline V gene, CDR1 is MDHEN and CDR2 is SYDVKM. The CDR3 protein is CASSPSRTSGSPDTQYF. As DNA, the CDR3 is TGTGCCAGCAGTCCCTCGAGGACTAGCGGGAGCCCAGATACGCAGTATTTT.

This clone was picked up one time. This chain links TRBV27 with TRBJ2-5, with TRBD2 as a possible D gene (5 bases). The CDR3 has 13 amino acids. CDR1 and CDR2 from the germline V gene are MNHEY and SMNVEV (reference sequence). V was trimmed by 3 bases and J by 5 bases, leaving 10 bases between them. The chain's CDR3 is CASSFKRWETQYF. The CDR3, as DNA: TGTGCCAGCAGTTTTAAGCGGTGGGAGACCCAGTACTTC.

The CDR3 is CASSPPKGAAPGELFF. For the CDR3, the DNA is TGTGCCAGCTCACCACCGAAAGGGGCGGCGCCCGGGGAGCTGTTTTTT. This chain uses TRBV18 with TRBJ2-2, with TRBD1 as a possible D gene (5 bases). V was pared by 0 bases and J by 6 bases, with 14 bases between. This CDR3 has 16 residues. Germline CDR1 and CDR2: KGHSH and LQKENI.

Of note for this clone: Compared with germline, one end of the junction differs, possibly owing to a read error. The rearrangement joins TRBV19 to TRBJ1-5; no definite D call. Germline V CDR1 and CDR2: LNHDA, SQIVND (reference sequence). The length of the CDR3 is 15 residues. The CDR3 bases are TGTGCCAGCAGTATTAGGCGGGGTGGCAATCAGCCCCAGCATTTT. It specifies CASSIRRGGNQPQHF.

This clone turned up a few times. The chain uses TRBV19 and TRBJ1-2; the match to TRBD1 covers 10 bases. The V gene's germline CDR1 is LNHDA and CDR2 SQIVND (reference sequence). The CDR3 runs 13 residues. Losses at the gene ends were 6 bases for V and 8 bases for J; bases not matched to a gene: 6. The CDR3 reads CASRSGTGDGYTF. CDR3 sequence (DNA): TGTGCCAGTAGGTCCGGGACAGGGGACGGCTACACCTTC.

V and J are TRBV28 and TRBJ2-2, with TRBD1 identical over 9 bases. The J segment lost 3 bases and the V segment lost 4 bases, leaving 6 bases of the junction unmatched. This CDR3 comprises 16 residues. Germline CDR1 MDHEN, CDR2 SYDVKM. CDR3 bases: TGTGCCAGCAGTTGGGGGACAGGGTGGTACACCGGGGAGCTGTTTTTT. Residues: CASSWGTGWYTGELFF.

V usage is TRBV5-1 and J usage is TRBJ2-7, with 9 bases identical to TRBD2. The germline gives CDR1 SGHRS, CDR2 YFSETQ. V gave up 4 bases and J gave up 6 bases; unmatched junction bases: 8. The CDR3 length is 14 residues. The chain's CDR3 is CASSLSGSLFEQYF. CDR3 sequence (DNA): TGCGCCAGCAGCCTTAGCGGGAGTCTTTTCGAGCAGTACTTC.